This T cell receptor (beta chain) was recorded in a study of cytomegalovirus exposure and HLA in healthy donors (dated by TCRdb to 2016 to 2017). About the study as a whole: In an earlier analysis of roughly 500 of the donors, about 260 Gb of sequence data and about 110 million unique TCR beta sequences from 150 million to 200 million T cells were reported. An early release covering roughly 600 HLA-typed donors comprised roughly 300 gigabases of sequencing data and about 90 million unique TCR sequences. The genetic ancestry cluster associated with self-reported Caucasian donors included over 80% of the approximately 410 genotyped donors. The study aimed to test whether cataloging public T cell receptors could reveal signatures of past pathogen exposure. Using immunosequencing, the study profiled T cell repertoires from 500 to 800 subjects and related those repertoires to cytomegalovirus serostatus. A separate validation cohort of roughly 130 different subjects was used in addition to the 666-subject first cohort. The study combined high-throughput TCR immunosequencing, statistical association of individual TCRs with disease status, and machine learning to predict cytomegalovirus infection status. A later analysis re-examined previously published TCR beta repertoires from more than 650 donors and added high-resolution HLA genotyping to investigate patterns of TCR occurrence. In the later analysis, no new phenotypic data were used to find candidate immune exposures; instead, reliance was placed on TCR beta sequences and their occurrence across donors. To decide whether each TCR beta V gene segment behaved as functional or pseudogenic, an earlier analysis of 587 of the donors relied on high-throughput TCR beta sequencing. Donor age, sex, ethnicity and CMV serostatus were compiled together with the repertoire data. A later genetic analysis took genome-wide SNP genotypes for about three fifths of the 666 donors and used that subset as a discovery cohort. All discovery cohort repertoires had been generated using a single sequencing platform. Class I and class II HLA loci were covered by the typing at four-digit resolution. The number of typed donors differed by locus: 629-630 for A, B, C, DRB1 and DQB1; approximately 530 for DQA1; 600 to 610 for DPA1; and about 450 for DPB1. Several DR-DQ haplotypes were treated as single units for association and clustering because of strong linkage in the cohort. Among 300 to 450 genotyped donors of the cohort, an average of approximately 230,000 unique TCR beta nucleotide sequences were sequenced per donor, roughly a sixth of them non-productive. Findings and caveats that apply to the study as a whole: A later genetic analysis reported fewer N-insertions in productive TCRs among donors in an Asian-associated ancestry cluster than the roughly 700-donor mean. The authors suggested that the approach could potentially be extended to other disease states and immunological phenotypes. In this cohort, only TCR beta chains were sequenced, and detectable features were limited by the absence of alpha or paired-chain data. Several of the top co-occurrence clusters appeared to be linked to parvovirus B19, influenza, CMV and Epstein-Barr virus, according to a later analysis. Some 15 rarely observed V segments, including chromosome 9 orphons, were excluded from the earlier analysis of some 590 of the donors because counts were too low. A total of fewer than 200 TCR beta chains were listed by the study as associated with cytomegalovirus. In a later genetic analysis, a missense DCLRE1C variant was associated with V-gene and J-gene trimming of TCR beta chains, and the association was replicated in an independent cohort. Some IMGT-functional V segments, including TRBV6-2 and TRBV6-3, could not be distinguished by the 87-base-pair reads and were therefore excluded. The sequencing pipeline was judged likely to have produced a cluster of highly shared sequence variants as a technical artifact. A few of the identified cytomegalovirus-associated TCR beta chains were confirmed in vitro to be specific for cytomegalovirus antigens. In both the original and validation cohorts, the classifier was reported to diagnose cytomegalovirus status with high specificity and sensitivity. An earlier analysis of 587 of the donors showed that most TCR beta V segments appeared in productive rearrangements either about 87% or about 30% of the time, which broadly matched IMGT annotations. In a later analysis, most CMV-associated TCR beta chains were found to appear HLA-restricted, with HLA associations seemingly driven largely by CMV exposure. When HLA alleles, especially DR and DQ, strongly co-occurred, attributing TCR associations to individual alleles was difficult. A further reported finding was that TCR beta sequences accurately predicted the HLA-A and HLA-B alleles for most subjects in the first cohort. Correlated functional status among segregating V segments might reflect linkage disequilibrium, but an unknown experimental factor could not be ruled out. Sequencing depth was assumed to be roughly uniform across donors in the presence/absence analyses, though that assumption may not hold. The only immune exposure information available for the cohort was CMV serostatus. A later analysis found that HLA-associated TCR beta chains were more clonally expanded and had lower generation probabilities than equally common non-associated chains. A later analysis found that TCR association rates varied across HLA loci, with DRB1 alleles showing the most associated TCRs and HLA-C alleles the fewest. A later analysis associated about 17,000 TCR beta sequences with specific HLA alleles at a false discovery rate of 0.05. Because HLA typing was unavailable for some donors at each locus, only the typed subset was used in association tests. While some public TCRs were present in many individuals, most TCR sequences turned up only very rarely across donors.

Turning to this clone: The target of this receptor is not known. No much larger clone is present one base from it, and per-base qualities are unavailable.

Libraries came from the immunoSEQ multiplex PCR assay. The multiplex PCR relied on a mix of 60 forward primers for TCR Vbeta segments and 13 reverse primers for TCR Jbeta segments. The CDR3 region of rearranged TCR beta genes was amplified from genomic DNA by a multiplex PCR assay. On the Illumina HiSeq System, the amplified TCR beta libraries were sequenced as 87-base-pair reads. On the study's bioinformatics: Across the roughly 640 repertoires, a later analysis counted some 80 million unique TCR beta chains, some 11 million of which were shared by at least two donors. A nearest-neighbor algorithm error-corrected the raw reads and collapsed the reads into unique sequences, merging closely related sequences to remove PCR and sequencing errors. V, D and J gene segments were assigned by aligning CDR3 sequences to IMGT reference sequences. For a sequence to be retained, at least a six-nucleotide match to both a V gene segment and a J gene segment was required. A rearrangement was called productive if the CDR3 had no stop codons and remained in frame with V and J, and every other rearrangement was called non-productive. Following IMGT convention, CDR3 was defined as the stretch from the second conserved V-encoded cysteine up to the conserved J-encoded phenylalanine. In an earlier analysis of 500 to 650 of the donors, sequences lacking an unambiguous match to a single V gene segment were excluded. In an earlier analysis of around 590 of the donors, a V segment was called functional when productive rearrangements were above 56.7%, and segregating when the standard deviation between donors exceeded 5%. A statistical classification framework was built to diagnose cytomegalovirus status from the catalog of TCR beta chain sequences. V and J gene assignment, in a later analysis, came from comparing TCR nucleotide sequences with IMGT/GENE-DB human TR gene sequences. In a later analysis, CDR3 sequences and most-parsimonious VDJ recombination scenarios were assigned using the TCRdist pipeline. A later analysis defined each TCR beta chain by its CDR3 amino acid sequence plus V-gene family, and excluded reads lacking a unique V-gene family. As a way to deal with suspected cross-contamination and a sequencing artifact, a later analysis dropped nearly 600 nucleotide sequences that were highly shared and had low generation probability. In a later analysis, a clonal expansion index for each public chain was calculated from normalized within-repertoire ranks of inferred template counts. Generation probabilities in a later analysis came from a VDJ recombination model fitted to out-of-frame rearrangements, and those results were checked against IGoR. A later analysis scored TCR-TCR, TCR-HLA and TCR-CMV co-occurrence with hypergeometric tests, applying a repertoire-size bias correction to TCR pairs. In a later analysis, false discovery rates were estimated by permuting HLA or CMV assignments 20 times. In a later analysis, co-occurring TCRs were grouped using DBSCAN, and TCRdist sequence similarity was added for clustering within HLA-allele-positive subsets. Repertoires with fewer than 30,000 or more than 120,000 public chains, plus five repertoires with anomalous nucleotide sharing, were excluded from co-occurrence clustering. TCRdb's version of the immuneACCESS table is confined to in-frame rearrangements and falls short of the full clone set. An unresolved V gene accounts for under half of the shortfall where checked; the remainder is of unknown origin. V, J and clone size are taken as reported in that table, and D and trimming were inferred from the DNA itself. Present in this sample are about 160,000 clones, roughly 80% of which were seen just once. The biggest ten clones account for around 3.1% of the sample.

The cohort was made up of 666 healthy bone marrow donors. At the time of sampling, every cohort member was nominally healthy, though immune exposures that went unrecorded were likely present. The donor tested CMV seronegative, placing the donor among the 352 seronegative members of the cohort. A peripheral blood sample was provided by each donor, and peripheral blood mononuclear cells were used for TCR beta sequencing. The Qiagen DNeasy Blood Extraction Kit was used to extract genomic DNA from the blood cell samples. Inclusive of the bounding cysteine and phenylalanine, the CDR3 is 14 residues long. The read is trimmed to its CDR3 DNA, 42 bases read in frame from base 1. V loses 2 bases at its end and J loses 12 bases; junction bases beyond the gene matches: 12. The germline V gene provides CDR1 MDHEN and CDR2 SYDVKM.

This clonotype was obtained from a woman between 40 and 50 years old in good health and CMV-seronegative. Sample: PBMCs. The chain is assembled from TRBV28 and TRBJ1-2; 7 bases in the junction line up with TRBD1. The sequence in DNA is TGTGCCAGCAGTTTACGACAGGGTAACTATGGACACACCTTC. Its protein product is CASSLRQGNYGHTF.